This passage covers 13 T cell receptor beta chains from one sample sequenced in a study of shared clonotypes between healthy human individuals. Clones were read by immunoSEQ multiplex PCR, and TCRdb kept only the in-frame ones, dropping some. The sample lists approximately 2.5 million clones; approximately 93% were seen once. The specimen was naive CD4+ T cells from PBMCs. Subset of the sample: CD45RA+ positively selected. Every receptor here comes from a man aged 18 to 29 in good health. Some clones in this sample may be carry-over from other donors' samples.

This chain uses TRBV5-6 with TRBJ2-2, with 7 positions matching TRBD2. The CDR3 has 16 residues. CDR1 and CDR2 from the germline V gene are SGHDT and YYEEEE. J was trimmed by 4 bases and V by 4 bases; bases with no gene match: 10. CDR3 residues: CASSPRWGRATGELFF. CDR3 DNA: TGTGCCAGCAGCCCCCGCTGGGGGAGGGCCACCGGGGAGCTGTTTTTT.

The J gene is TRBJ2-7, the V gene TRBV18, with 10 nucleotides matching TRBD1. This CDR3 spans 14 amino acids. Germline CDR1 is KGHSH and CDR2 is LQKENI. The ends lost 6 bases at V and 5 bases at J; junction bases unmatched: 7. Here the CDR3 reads CASSPGQGIHEQYF. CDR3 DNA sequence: TGTGCCAGCTCGCCGGGACAGGGGATCCACGAGCAGTACTTC.

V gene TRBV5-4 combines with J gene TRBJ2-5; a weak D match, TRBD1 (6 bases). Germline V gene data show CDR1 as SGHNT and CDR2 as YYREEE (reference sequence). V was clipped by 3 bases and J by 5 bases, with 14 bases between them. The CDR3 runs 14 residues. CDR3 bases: TGTGCCAGCAGCTCGTTCGACAGGCGGGAGACCCAGTACTTC. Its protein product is CASSSFDRRETQYF.

CDR3 coding DNA: TGTGCCAGTACCGATTTGTCACAAGCAGATACGCAGTATTTT. It is translated as CASTDLSQADTQYF. The chain links TRBV19 to TRBJ2-3; no firm D call. In germline, CDR1 is LNHDA, CDR2 SQIVND (reference sequence). V was clipped by 7 bases and J by 4 bases, with 15 bases between them. CDR3 size: 14 residues.

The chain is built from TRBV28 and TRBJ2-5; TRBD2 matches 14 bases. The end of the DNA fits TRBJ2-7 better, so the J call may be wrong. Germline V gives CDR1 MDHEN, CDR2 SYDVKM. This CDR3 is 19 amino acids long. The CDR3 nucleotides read TGTGCCAGCAGCCCAAACCTCGGGACTAGCGGGAGTGTTACCTACGAGCAGTACTTC. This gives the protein CASSPNLGTSGSVTYEQYF.

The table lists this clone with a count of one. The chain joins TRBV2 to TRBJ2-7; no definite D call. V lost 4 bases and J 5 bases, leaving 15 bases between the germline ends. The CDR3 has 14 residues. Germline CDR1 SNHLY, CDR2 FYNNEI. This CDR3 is CASSAPSRVHEQYF. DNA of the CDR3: TGTGCCAGCAGTGCACCCTCGCGAGTACACGAGCAGTACTTC.

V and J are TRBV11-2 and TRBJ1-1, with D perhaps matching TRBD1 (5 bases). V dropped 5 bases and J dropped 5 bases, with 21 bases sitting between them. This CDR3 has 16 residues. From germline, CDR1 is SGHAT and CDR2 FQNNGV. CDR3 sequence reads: CASSPRGNPRRTEAFF. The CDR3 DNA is TGTGCCAGCAGCCCCCGGGGGAACCCCAGGAGGACTGAAGCTTTCTTT.

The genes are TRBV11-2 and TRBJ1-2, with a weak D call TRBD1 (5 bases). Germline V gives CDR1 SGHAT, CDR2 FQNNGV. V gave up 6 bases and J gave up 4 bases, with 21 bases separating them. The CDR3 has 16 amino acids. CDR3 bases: TGTGCCAGCAGATCTATCCGGGGGGGGAGCAGCTATGGCTACACCTTC. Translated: CASRSIRGGSSYGYTF.

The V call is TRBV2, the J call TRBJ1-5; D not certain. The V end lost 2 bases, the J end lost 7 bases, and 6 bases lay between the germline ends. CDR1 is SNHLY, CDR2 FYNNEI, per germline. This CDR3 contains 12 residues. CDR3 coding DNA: TGTGCCAGCAGTGAATCCGTACAGCCCCAGCATTTT. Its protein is CASSESVQPQHF.

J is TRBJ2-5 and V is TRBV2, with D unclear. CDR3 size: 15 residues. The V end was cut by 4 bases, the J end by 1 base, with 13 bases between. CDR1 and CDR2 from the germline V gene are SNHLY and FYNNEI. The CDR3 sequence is CASSGARIFQETQYF. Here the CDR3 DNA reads TGTGCCAGCAGTGGAGCACGGATTTTCCAAGAGACCCAGTACTTC. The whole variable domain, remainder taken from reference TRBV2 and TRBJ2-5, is EPEVTQTPSHQVTQMGQEVILRCVPISNHLYFYWYRQILGQKVEFLVSFYNNEISEKSEIFDDQFSVERPDGSNFTLKIRSTKLEDSAMYFCASSGARIFQETQYFGPGTRLLVL.

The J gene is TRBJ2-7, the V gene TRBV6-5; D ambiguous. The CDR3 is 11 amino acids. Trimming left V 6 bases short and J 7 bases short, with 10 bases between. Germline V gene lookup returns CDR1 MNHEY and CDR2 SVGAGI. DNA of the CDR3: TGTGCCAGCAGCACAGAGCTAGAGCAGTACTTC. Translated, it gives CASSTELEQYF.

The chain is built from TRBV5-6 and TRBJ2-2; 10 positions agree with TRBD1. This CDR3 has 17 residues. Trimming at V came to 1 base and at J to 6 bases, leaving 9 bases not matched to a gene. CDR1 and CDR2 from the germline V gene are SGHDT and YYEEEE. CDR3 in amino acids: CASSLFGTGEAAGELFF. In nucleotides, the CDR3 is TGTGCCAGCAGCTTGTTTGGGACAGGGGAGGCGGCCGGGGAGCTGTTTTTT.

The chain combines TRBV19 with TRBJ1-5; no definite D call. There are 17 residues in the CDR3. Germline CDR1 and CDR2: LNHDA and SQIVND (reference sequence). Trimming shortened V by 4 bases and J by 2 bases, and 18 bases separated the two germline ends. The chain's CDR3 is CASSTTRDQRGNQPQHF. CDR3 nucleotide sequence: TGTGCCAGTAGTACTACTCGGGATCAGCGGGGCAATCAGCCCCAGCATTTT. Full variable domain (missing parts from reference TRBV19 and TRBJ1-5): DGGITQSPKYLFRKEGQNVTLSCEQNLNHDAMYWYRQDPGQGLRLIYYSQIVNDFQKGDIAEGYSVSREKKESFPLTVTSAQKNPTAFYLCASSTTRDQRGNQPQHFGDGTRLSIL.